The 17 T cell receptor beta chains below all came from one sample that was sequenced in a study of identical twins. TCRdb independently ran MiXCR on the 5' RACE reads; one entry per CDR3 protein. The repertoire consists of some 20,000 distinct CDR3 sequences, with roughly 71% occurring once and the leading ten covering approximately 6%. The sequenced sample consisted of memory (CD45RO+) T cells sorted from blood. These receptors came from a woman between 18 and 29 years old in good health. This table probably holds off-target reads from a library built for another chain.

The rearrangement uses TRBV11-2 and TRBJ2-1; 9 bases map to TRBD2. The CDR3 spans 18 residues. With V trimmed by 5 bases and J by 5 bases, 16 bases remained unmatched. Germline assignment: CDR1 SGHAT and CDR2 FQNNGV. As DNA, the CDR3 is TGTGCCAGCAGCCGTAGAGGGGCTAGCGGGAACCACGACAATGAGCAGTTCTTC. Amino acids: CASSRRGASGNHDNEQFF.

CDR3 in amino acids: CSARGQLAGSYEQYF. CDR3 DNA sequence: TGCAGTGCTAGAGGCCAACTAGCGGGTTCCTACGAGCAGTACTTC. V usage is TRBV20-1 and J usage is TRBJ2-7; 9 bases match TRBD2. The germline V gene has CDR1 DFQATT and CDR2 SNEGSKA (reference sequence). Trimming took 1 base from V and 1 from J; bases not matched to a gene: 5. This CDR3 is 15 amino acids long.

This clonotype was seen a handful of times. The chain couples TRBV12-3 or TRBV12-4 to TRBJ2-1; D might be TRBD2 (6 bases). Trimming pared 6 bases from V and 3 bases from J, leaving 12 bases between. There are 14 residues in the CDR3. The DNA for the CDR3 is TGTGCCAGCAGCCCGGGAGAGATCTACAATGAGCAGTTCTTC. This gives the protein CASSPGEIYNEQFF.

This clonotype was picked up a small number of times. The chain recombines TRBV13 with TRBJ1-3; D is unclear. The CDR3 runs to 13 residues. The germline V gene has CDR1 PRHDT and CDR2 FYEKMQ (reference sequence). Trimming cost V 2 bases and J 2 bases, with 4 bases left between them. CDR3 DNA sequence: TGTGCCAGCAGCTTACCGACTGGAAACACCATATATTTT. Protein sequence: CASSLPTGNTIYF. The full variable domain, with the rest looked up from reference TRBV13 and TRBJ1-3, is AAGVIQSPRHLIKEKRETATLKCYPIPRHDTVYWYQQGPGQDPQFLISFYEKMQSDKGSIPDRFSAQQFSDYHSELNMSSLELGDSALYFCASSLPTGNTIYFGEGSWLTVV.

The chain has TRBV6-1 and TRBJ1-2; 8 bases align to TRBD1. The J segment lost 8 bases and the V segment lost 7 bases, leaving 12 bases of the junction unmatched. This CDR3 comprises 14 residues. Germline V gene sequence: CDR1 MNHNS, CDR2 SASEGT. CDR3 sequence reads: CASTEWQGASGYTF. The CDR3 nucleotides are TGTGCCAGCACAGAGTGGCAGGGGGCGTCGGGCTACACCTTC.

This chain links TRBV20-1 with TRBJ2-1; a possible D gene is TRBD2 (5 bases). Germline loops: CDR1 DFQATT, CDR2 SNEGSKA (reference sequence). The V gene lost 2 bases and the J gene lost 10 bases, with 15 bases spanning the gap. CDR3 length: 13 amino acids. DNA for the CDR3: TGCAGTGCTAGACCCCTTCCTGGGGAGGAGCAGTTCTTC. This gives the protein CSARPLPGEEQFF.

The chain employs TRBV11-3 and TRBJ2-1, with a possible D match to TRBD2 (5 bases). CDR3 size: 13 residues. Germline lookup yields CDR1 SGHNT and CDR2 YENEEA. V gave up 4 bases and J gave up 10 bases, with 14 bases separating them. The CDR3 protein is CASSSDWSKEQFF. CDR3 DNA: TGTGCCAGCAGCTCGGACTGGAGTAAAGAGCAGTTCTTC.

A few counts support this clonotype. The rearrangement links TRBV10-3 to TRBJ1-6, with 9 bases aligning to TRBD1. V was clipped by 11 bases and J by 8 bases; unmatched bases: 7. This CDR3 comprises 13 residues. From germline, CDR1 is ENHRY and CDR2 SYGVKD. The CDR3, as DNA: TGTGCCTCTGGGACAGGGTCGGATTCACCCCTCCACTTT. Amino acids: CASGTGSDSPLHF.

V and J are TRBV15 and TRBJ2-7; TRBD2 might be the D (5 bases). The CDR3 runs 16 residues. Germline loops: CDR1 LNHNV, CDR2 YYDKDF (reference sequence). The germline V and J ends were trimmed by 6 bases and 2 bases, with 20 bases remaining between them. The CDR3 DNA follows: TGTGCCACCAGACCCCTCTCACTAGACCCGACCTACGAGCAGTACTTC. It yields the protein CATRPLSLDPTYEQYF.

The V gene is TRBV7-2, the J gene TRBJ2-7; TRBD2 matches at 8 bases. V was pared by 5 bases and J by 4 bases, with 10 bases of the junction left unmatched. Germline CDR1 reads SGHTA; CDR2 reads FQGNSA. The CDR3 has 15 amino acids. The CDR3 DNA sequence: TGTGCCAGCAGCCCCGAGCATAGCGGGACTTACGAGCAGTACTTC. Translated: CASSPEHSGTYEQYF.

The chain employs TRBV28 and TRBJ2-5; D is unresolved. Trimming removed 8 bases at V and 5 bases at J, with 12 bases between. The germline gives CDR1 MDHEN, CDR2 SYDVKM. This CDR3 region has 12 residues. CDR3 sequence (DNA): TGTGCCAGCGGCCCGCGACGGGAGACCCAGTACTTC. Protein: CASGPRRETQYF.

The rearrangement links TRBV20-1 to TRBJ2-1, with D unresolved. V was clipped by 5 bases and J by 0 bases, with 20 bases between them. CDR1 is DFQATT, CDR2 SNEGSKA, per germline (reference sequence). This CDR3 has 17 amino acids. The CDR3 DNA reads TGCAGTGCTCCCACTACTCTACTGTTCAGCTCCTACAATGAGCAGTTCTTC. Amino acid sequence: CSAPTTLLFSSYNEQFF.

The V gene is TRBV7-6, the J gene TRBJ2-6; unclear D gene. Trimming stripped 0 bases from V and 0 bases from J, with 6 bases between. Germline V gene sequence: CDR1 SGHVS, CDR2 FNYEAQ. This CDR3 region has 16 residues. CDR3: CASSLARSSGANVLTF. The CDR3 DNA sequence: TGTGCCAGCAGCTTAGCGAGGTCCTCTGGGGCCAACGTCCTGACTTTC.

The J gene is TRBJ2-3, the V gene TRBV10-3; D is possibly TRBD2 (6 bases). Germline V gene sequence: CDR1 ENHRY, CDR2 SYGVKD. The CDR3 runs 15 residues. Trimming cost V 10 bases and J 4 bases, with 21 bases left between them. The CDR3 is CATRELAQGADTQYF. The DNA of the CDR3 is TGTGCCACCCGTGAACTAGCACAAGGAGCAGATACGCAGTATTTT.

This rearrangement joins TRBV7-9 to TRBJ2-7; D not certain. The CDR3 covers 15 residues. Germline CDR1 reads SEHNR; CDR2 reads FQNEAQ (reference sequence). The V and J ends lost 0 bases and 1 base respectively, with 10 bases between them. CDR3 coding DNA: TGTGCCAGCAGCTTAGCTGCCCCAAGTTCCTACGAGCAGTACTTC. Protein: CASSLAAPSSYEQYF.

The J gene is TRBJ2-5, the V gene TRBV12-3 or TRBV12-4, with 9 bases lining up with TRBD2. The CDR3 spans 14 residues. Trimming cost V 4 bases and J 3 bases; bases outside gene matches: 3. The CDR3 region is CASSSLAGKETQYF. The CDR3 coding sequence is TGTGCCAGCAGTTCTCTAGCGGGAAAAGAGACCCAGTACTTC.

The V gene is TRBV6-5, the J gene TRBJ2-3; 9 bases align to TRBD1. In germline, CDR1 is MNHEY, CDR2 SVGAGI. The CDR3 length is 16 residues. The V and J ends lost 0 bases and 2 bases, in that order; junction bases with no gene match: 3. The CDR3 sequence is CASSYSGQGLTDTQYF. For the CDR3, the DNA is TGTGCCAGCAGTTACTCGGGACAGGGCCTCACAGATACGCAGTATTTT.